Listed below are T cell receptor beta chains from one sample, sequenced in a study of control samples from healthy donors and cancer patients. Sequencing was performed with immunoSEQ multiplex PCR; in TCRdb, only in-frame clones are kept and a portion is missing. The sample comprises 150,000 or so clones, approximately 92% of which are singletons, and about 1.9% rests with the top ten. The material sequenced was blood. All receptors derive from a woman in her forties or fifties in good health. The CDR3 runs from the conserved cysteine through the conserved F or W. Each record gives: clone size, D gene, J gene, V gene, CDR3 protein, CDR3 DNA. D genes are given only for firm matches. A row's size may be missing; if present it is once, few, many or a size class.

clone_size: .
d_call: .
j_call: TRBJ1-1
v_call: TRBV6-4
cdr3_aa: CASNAPGAINTEAFF
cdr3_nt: TGTGCCAGCAATGCGCCAGGGGCCATTAACACTGAAGCTTTCTTT

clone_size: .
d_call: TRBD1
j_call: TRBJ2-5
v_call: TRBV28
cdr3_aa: CASSSPGTAQETQYF
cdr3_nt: TGTGCCAGCAGCTCGCCCGGGACAGCCCAAGAGACCCAGTACTTC

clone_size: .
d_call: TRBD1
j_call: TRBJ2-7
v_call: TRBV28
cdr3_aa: CASRPDRVKVHEQYF
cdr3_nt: TGTGCCAGCAGACCTGACAGGGTTAAAGTCCACGAGCAGTACTTC

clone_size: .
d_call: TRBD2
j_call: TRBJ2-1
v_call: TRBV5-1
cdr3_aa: CASSLGASGEQFF
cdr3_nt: TGCGCCAGCAGCTTGGGTGCTAGCGGCGAGCAGTTCTTC

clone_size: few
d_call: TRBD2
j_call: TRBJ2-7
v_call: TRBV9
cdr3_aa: CASSVEASGTYEQYF
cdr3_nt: TGTGCCAGCAGCGTAGAAGCTAGCGGAACCTACGAGCAGTACTTC

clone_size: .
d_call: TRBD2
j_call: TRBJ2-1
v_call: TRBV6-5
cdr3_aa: CASTIIRGGLNEQFF
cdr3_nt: TGTGCCAGCACCATAATACGGGGGGGCTTAAATGAGCAGTTCTTC

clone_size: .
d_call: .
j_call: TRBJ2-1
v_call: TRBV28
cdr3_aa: CAAGTFNEQFF
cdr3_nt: TGTGCCGCCGGGACCTTCAATGAGCAGTTCTTC

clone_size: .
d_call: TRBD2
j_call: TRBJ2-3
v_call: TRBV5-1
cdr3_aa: CASSSGLAGEIADTQYF
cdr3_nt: TGCGCCAGCAGCTCGGGACTAGCGGGAGAAATCGCAGATACGCAGTATTTT

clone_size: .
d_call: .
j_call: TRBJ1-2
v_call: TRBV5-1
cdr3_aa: CASSWSAGGNYGYTF
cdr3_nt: TGCGCCAGCAGCTGGTCGGCCGGGGGTAACTATGGCTACACCTTC

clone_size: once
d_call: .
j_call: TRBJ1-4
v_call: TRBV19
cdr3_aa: CASRADRIREKLFF
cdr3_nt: TGTGCCAGTAGGGCAGACAGGATTCGCGAAAAACTGTTTTTT

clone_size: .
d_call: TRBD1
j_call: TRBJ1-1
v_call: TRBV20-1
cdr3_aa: CSASNTGTAAFF
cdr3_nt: TGCAGTGCTAGTAATACCGGGACAGCGGCTTTCTTT

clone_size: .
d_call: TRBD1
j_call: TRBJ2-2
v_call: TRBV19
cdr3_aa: CASSSQGAPGELFF
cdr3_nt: TGTGCCAGTAGCTCACAGGGGGCCCCCGGGGAGCTGTTTTTT

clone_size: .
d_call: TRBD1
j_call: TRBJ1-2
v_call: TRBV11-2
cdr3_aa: CASSLRGGKGADYGYTF
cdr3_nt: TGTGCCAGCAGCTTACGTGGGGGCAAGGGGGCTGACTATGGCTACACCTTC

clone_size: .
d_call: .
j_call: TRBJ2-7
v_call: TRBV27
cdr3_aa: CASSSSPRARPNEQYF
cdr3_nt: TGTGCCAGCAGTTCTTCCCCCCGGGCCCGACCCAACGAGCAGTACTTC

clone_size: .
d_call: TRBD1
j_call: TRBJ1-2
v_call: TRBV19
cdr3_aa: CASSIGGSDRAKRNYGYTF
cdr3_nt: TGTGCCAGTAGTATAGGAGGGAGTGACAGGGCCAAGAGGAACTATGGCTACACCTTC

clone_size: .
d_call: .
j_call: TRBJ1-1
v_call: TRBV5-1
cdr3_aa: CASSLDRTSNTEAFF
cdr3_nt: TGCGCCAGCAGCTTGGATCGGACATCTAACACTGAAGCTTTCTTT

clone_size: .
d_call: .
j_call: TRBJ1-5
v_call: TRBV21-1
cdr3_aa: CASTERLQGCNQPQHF
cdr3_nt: TGTGCCAGCACCGAACGCCTCCAGGGTTGCAATCAGCCCCAGCATTTT

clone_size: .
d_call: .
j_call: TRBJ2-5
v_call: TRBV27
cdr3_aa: CASSLAMGRQETQYF
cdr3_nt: TGTGCCAGCAGTTTAGCGATGGGGCGCCAAGAGACCCAGTACTTC

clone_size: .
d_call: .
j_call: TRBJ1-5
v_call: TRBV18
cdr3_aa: CASSQGRGSNQPQHF
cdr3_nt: TGTGCCAGCTCACAGGGGAGGGGTAGCAATCAGCCCCAGCATTTT

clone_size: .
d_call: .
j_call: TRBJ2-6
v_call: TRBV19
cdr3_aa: CASSIAGGASGANVLTF
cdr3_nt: TGTGCCAGTAGTATCGCTGGGGGCGCTTCTGGGGCCAACGTCCTGACTTTC

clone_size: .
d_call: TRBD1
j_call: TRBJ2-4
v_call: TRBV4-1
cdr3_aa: CASSQDGTAAKNIQYF
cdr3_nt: TGCGCCAGCAGCCAAGATGGGACAGCAGCCAAAAACATTCAGTACTTC

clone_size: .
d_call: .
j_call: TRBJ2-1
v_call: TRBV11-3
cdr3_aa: CASSLRNPMGYNEQFF
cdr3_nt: TGTGCCAGCAGCTTAAGGAATCCCATGGGCTACAATGAGCAGTTCTTC

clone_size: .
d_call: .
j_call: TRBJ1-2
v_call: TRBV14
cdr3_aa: CASSQDKGGLYGYTF
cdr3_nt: TGTGCCAGCAGCCAAGATAAGGGGGGCCTTTATGGCTACACCTTC

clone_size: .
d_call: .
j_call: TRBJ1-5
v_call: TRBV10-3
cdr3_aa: CAISEGWAGSNQPQHF
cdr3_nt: TGTGCCATCAGTGAGGGGTGGGCGGGGAGCAATCAGCCCCAGCATTTT

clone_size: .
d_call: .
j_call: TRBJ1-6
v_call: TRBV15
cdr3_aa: CATSRGQSNSPLHF
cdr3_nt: TGTGCCACCAGCAGAGGCCAGTCTAATTCACCCCTCCACTTT

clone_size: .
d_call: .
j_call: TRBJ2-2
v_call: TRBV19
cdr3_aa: CASSTAGTLTTGELFF
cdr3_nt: TGTGCCAGTAGTACCGCCGGGACCCTCACCACCGGGGAGCTGTTTTTT

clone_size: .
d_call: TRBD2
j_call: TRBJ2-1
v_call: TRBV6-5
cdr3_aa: CASSYSGTSGNNEQFF
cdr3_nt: TGTGCCAGCAGTTACTCTGGGACTAGCGGAAACAATGAGCAGTTCTTC

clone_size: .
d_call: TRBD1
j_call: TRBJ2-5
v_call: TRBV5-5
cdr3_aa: CASSPTTGGTQYF
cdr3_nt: TGTGCCAGCAGCCCAACGACAGGGGGGACCCAGTACTTC

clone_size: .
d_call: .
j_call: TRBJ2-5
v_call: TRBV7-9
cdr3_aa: CASSLGVGDRYQETQYF
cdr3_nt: TGTGCCAGCAGCTTAGGGGTTGGCGACCGGTACCAAGAGACCCAGTACTTC

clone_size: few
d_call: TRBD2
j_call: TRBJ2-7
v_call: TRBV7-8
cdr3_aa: CASTRGTSGLEQYF
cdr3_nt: TGTGCCAGCACCCGGGGGACTAGCGGCCTCGAGCAGTACTTC

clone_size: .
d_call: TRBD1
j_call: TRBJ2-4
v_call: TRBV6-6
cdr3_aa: CASSSGTDKNIQYF
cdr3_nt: TGTGCCAGCAGTTCCGGGACAGATAAAAACATTCAGTACTTC

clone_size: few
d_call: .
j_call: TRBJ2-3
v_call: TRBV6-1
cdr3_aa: CASSVRGVILRTDTQYF
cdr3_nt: TGTGCCAGCAGTGTTAGGGGGGTTATACTTCGCACAGATACGCAGTATTTT

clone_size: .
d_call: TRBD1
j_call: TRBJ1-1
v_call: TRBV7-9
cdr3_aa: CASRPPGQGTEAFF
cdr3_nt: TGTGCCAGCAGGCCCCCGGGACAGGGGACTGAAGCTTTCTTT

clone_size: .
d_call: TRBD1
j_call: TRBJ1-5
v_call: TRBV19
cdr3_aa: CASSRDSQYNQPQHF
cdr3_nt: TGTGCCAGTAGTCGGGACAGTCAATATAATCAGCCCCAGCATTTT

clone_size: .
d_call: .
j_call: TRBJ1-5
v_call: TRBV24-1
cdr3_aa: CATSERAGGPQHF
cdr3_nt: TGTGCCACCAGTGAGAGGGCCGGCGGGCCCCAGCATTTT

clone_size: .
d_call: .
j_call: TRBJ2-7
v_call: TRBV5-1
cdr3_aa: CASSLGATPSQYEQYF
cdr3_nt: TGCGCCAGCAGCTTGGGGGCGACACCCAGCCAATACGAGCAGTACTTC

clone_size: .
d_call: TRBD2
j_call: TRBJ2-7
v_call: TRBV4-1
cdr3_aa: CASSQQRLAGYEQYF
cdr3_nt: TGCGCCAGCAGCCAACAAAGACTAGCGGGCTACGAGCAGTACTTC

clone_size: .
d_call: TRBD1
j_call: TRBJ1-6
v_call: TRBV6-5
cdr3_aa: CASRDQPGGNSPLHF
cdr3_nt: TGTGCCAGCAGGGATCAGCCAGGGGGGAATTCACCCCTCCACTTT

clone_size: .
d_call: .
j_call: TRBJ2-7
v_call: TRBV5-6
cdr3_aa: CASSFPPLRWGSEQYF
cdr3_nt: TGTGCCAGCAGCTTCCCCCCCCTTAGGTGGGGGTCCGAGCAGTACTTC

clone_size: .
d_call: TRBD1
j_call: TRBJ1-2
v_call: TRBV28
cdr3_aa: CASSTLDRGYGYTF
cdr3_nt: TGTGCCAGCAGTACCCTGGACAGGGGCTATGGCTACACCTTC

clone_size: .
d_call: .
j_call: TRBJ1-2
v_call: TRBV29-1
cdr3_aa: CSVEKDYGYTF
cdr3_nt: TGCAGCGTTGAAAAGGACTATGGCTACACCTTC

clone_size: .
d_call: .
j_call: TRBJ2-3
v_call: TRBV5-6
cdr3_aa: CASSFTGTDTQYF
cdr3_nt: TGTGCCAGCAGCTTCACGGGCACAGATACGCAGTATTTT

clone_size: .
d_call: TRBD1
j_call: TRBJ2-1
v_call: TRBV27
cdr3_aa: CASRTGAENYNEQFF
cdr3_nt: TGTGCCAGCAGAACAGGGGCCGAAAACTACAATGAGCAGTTCTTC

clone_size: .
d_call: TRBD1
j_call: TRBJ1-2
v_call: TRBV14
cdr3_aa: CASSPDRGHGYTF
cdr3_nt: TGTGCCAGCAGTCCGGACAGGGGGCACGGCTACACCTTC

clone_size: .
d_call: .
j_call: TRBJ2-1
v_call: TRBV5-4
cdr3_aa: CASSSGSIHNEQFF
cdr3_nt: TGTGCCAGCAGCTCCGGAAGCATCCACAATGAGCAGTTCTTC

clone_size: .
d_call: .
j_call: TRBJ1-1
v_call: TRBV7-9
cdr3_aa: CASSLRDEDTEAFF
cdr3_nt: TGTGCCAGCAGCTTAAGGGACGAAGACACTGAAGCTTTCTTT

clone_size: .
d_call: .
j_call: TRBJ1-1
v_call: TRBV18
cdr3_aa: CASSPDRVTEAFF
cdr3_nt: TGTGCCAGCTCGCCCGATCGGGTAACTGAAGCTTTCTTT

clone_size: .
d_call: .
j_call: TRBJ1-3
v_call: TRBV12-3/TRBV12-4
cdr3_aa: CASSLISGNTIYF
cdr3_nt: TGTGCCAGCAGTTTAATTTCTGGAAACACCATATATTTT

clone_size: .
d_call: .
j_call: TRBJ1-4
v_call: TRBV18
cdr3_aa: CASSPGSTNEKLFF
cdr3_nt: TGTGCCAGCTCACCGGGCTCAACTAATGAAAAACTGTTTTTT

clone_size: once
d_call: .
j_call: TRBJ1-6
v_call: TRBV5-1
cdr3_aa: CASSSAGPLHF
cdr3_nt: TGCGCCAGCAGCTCGGCTGGCCCCCTCCACTTT

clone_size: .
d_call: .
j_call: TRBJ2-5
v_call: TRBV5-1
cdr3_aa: CASSLGTGDQETQYF
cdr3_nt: TGCGCCAGCAGCTTGGGAACAGGAGACCAAGAGACCCAGTACTTC

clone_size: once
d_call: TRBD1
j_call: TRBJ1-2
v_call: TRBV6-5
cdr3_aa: CASSTGTGYGYTF
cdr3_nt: TGTGCCAGCAGTACCGGGACAGGCTATGGCTACACCTTC